This T cell receptor (beta chain) was obtained from a study of shared clonotypes between healthy human individuals. Broader study findings: Among several donors, roughly 5.5% of naive CD4 clonotypes were found in common.

Method: immunoSEQ multiplex PCR; TCRdb's copy keeps in-frame clones and lacks some. The repertoire has 2 million to 2.5 million clones, approximately 93% of them found once; the top ten carry 0.39%. A remark on this clone: Its specificity is not known.

Per the germline V gene, CDR1 is SGHRS and CDR2 is YFSETQ. V lost 4 bases and J lost 3, with 11 bases in between. This CDR3 has 14 amino acids. The clonotype originates from a man aged 18 to 29 in good health. Some clones in this sample may be carry-over from other donors' samples. The sample comprised naive CD4+ T cells from PBMCs. The subset: CD45RA+ positively selected. The rearrangement joins TRBV5-1 to TRBJ2-1; no definite D call. CDR3 in amino acids: CASSPGRYYNEQFF. The CDR3 DNA sequence: TGCGCCAGCAGCCCTGGGCGCTACTACAATGAGCAGTTCTTC.